This T cell receptor beta chain derives from a study of tissue T cells after allogeneic stem cell transplantation. The ends were cut back, 0 bases at V and 3 bases at J, with 9 bases in the middle. CDR1 and CDR2 (germline): KGHPV, FQNQEV (reference sequence). This CDR3 contains 15 residues. Time point: mouse harvest day 7 after allogeneic transplant. Tail vein injection delivered 10^7 T-cell-depleted bone marrow cells and 10^6 splenic CD5+ T cells. Mice had MHC-mismatched B6 into BALB/c GVHD, sampled day 7 or 14. Here immunoSEQ multiplex PCR was the method, and the copy in TCRdb shows in-frame clones only, minus some. Among around 10,000 clones listed, roughly two fifths were seen once. This clone occurred a few times. What it binds is unknown. The germline and genes are mouse ones. The read ends 1 residue shy of where the CDR3 ends; the end is completed using the germline J gene. Points from the study as a whole: Few T cell clones were shared across patients, but motif clusters showed tissue-specific shared signatures. Within patients, tissue anatomy strongly shaped TCR repertoire composition.

Sequenced material: skin. The chain carries TRBV26 and TRBJ2-1; D is perhaps TRBD1 or TRBD2 (5 bases each). This clonotype was sampled from a female BALB/c mouse given C57BL/6 T cells with graft-versus-host disease after an allogeneic hematopoietic cell transplant. CDR3 loop: CASSLSVGPYAEQFF. CDR3 bases read: TGTGCCAGCAGTCTGTCGGTGGGGCCCTATGCTGAGCAGTTC.